A selection of T cell receptor beta chains follows, all from one sample in a study of CD8+ T cells in alopecia areata. Some clones are missing from TCRdb's copy, which holds only in-frame ones; the method was immunoSEQ multiplex PCR. Of approximately 120,000 clones listed, around 60% are singletons. This specimen consisted of CD4+ T cells sorted from blood, obtained at week 4, from a patient treated with tofacitinib. All receptors derive from a human donor with alopecia areata. Each CDR3 is given with its conserved first and last residue. A D gene is named only where the DNA matches it firmly. For some rows the clone size is stated as once, few or many, or as a class when expanded; others skip it.

CDR3 protein,CDR3 DNA,D gene,J gene,clone size,V gene
CASRSRDRAYTF,TGTGCCAGCAGGAGCCGGGACAGGGCGTACACCTTC,TRBD1,TRBJ1-2,-,TRBV28
CASFENYGYTF,TGTGCCAGCTTCGAGAACTATGGCTACACCTTC,-,TRBJ1-2,-,TRBV7-9
CASSLYPGGSYNEQFF,TGTGCCAGCAGCTTATACCCCGGGGGCTCCTACAATGAGCAGTTCTTC,-,TRBJ2-1,-,TRBV7-3
CAWGTGSEKLFF,TGTGCCTGGGGGACAGGGAGTGAAAAACTGTTTTTT,TRBD1,TRBJ1-4,-,TRBV30
CAWSVSRNQETQYF,TGTGCCTGGAGTGTCTCCCGGAACCAAGAGACCCAGTACTTC,-,TRBJ2-5,-,TRBV30
CSVAASYQETQYF,TGCAGCGTGGCCGCATCGTACCAAGAGACCCAGTACTTC,-,TRBJ2-5,-,TRBV29-1
CSVGQRAYEQYF,TGCAGCGTCGGACAGAGAGCCTACGAGCAGTACTTC,-,TRBJ2-7,-,TRBV29-1
CSIQGARETQYF,TGCAGCATCCAGGGGGCGCGGGAGACCCAGTACTTC,TRBD1,TRBJ2-5,-,TRBV29-1
CAWSVRRDDGYTF,TGTGCCTGGAGTGTACGAAGGGATGACGGCTACACCTTC,-,TRBJ1-2,few,TRBV30
CSVEDQGYEQYF,TGCAGCGTTGAAGATCAGGGGTACGAGCAGTACTTC,-,TRBJ2-7,few,TRBV29-1
CASRRASGETQYF,TGTGCCAGCAGGCGTGCTAGCGGGGAGACCCAGTACTTC,TRBD2,TRBJ2-5,many,TRBV7-2
CSVLGSGTDTQYF,TGCAGCGTTCTGGGGTCCGGGACAGATACGCAGTATTTT,-,TRBJ2-3,-,TRBV29-1
CASSWPGNTEAFF,TGTGCCAGCAGCTGGCCGGGAAACACTGAAGCTTTCTTT,-,TRBJ1-1,-,TRBV7-8
CASSFSGENQETQYF,TGCGCCAGCAGCTTTAGCGGGGAGAACCAAGAGACCCAGTACTTC,TRBD2,TRBJ2-5,many,TRBV5-1
CASSLEAREIETQYF,TGTGCCAGCAGTTTGGAGGCCAGGGAAATAGAGACCCAGTACTTC,-,TRBJ2-5,-,TRBV28
CASSPLLSYGYTF,TGTGCCAGCAGTCCGTTACTGAGCTATGGCTACACCTTC,-,TRBJ1-2,few,TRBV7-9
CASSQTRPGQGNNEQFF,TGTGCCAGCAGCCAAACCCGTCCGGGACAGGGAAACAATGAGCAGTTCTTC,TRBD1,TRBJ2-1,few,TRBV4-2
CATSRETGGYGYTF,TGTGCCACCAGCAGAGAGACAGGGGGATATGGCTACACCTTC,TRBD1,TRBJ1-2,-,TRBV15
CASSPMGETQYF,TGTGCCAGCAGCCCAATGGGGGAGACCCAGTACTTC,-,TRBJ2-5,few,TRBV7-6
CATSTGKETQYF,TGTGCCACCTCGACTGGGAAAGAGACCCAGTACTTC,-,TRBJ2-5,few,TRBV7-9
CASSNQVNTEAFF,TGTGCCAGCAGCAACCAGGTGAACACTGAAGCTTTCTTT,-,TRBJ1-1,-,TRBV7-9
CAWNRDRGVDEQFF,TGTGCCTGGAACCGGGACAGGGGTGTGGATGAGCAGTTCTTC,TRBD1,TRBJ2-1,-,TRBV30
CASSAYRGYSTNTGELFF,TGTGCCAGCAGTGCCTACAGGGGCTACTCAACTAACACCGGGGAGCTGTTTTTT,TRBD1,TRBJ2-2,-,TRBV6-1
CASSGQGLFEQYF,TGTGCCAGTAGTGGACAGGGGTTGTTCGAGCAGTACTTC,TRBD1,TRBJ2-7,-,TRBV19
CASSGGTRARYETQYF,TGTGCCAGCAGCGGGGGGACGCGGGCACGGTACGAGACCCAGTACTTC,-,TRBJ2-5,-,TRBV14
CATSRVGGRTNIQYF,TGTGCCACCAGCAGAGTGGGCGGGAGGACAAACATTCAGTACTTC,TRBD2,TRBJ2-4,few,TRBV15
CSVLLAGGWETQYF,TGCAGCGTTCTCCTGGCAGGGGGCTGGGAGACCCAGTACTTC,TRBD1,TRBJ2-5,-,TRBV29-1
CASSPRTVLSGNQPQHF,TGTGCCAGCAGCCCACGGACAGTCTTATCCGGCAATCAGCCCCAGCATTTT,-,TRBJ1-5,-,TRBV11-2
CASSADSTDEKLFF,TGTGCCAGCAGCGCGGACAGCACAGATGAAAAACTGTTTTTT,-,TRBJ1-4,-,TRBV9
CASSLEGSSGNTIYF,TGTGCCAGCAGCTTGGAGGGGAGCTCTGGAAACACCATATATTTT,-,TRBJ1-3,once,TRBV5-4
CSAGQGRTDTQYF,TGCAGCGCGGGACAGGGTAGGACAGATACGCAGTATTTT,TRBD1,TRBJ2-3,-,TRBV29-1
CASSQGRGARDGDF,TGTGCCAGCAGCCAGGGGCGGGGGGCAAGAGACGGGGACTTC,TRBD2,TRBJ2-5,-,TRBV7-2
CSVEGPGMNTEAFF,TGCAGCGTTGAGGGACCAGGCATGAACACTGAAGCTTTCTTT,-,TRBJ1-1,-,TRBV29-1
CAWSLAGSLFF,TGTGCCTGGAGTTTAGCGGGAAGTCTGTTCTTC,TRBD2,TRBJ2-1,-,TRBV30
CASKGQGTGELFF,TGTGCCAGCAAGGGACAGGGTACCGGGGAGCTGTTTTTT,TRBD1,TRBJ2-2,-,TRBV2
CASSEGGEAGHFYGYTF,TGTGCCAGCAGTGAAGGGGGGGAGGCAGGGCACTTCTATGGCTACACCTTC,-,TRBJ1-2,-,TRBV25-1
CSVRRGDGYTF,TGCAGCGTTAGACGAGGGGACGGCTACACCTTC,-,TRBJ1-2,-,TRBV29-1
CASRTPGQGNYGYTF,TGTGCCAGCAGGACCCCGGGACAGGGGAACTATGGCTACACCTTC,TRBD1,TRBJ1-2,-,TRBV6-5
CSGGRYRTGPQKNTEAFF,TGCAGCGGGGGCCGTTATCGGACAGGGCCACAGAAGAACACTGAAGCTTTCTTT,TRBD1,TRBJ1-1,few,TRBV29-1
CASSSTSGETEQFF,TGTGCCAGCAGCTCGACTAGCGGGGAGACTGAGCAGTTCTTC,TRBD2,TRBJ2-1,-,TRBV11-2
CASSPNTDTQYF,TGCGCCAGCAGCCCAAACACAGATACGCAGTATTTT,-,TRBJ2-3,few,TRBV5-1